This T cell receptor beta chain appears in the sequencing data of a study of metastatic and nonmetastatic thyroid tumors. Study as a whole: The authors compared repertoires across blood and tumor or nodule tissue from malignant and benign thyroid patients.

TCRdb re-called the PCR reads through MiXCR. The sample yields roughly 15,000 clones, roughly 24% seen once. No treatment of any kind had been given to any patient before thyroid surgery. Germline V gene lookup returns CDR1 DFQATT and CDR2 SNEGSKA (reference sequence). This CDR3 contains 14 residues. A note on this clone: At one of its ends the junction is not consistent with the germline gene, which may arise from a read error.

The TCR comes from a female donor with papillary thyroid cancer or a benign thyroid nodule (not recorded which). Some clones in this sample may be carry-over from other donors' samples. Sequenced: tumor tissue. The chain links TRBV20-1 to TRBJ1-6; TRBD1 is a possible D gene (6 bases). CDR3 sequence: CSAGRTAYNSPLHF. DNA for the CDR3: TGCAGTGCGGGTCGGACAGCCTATAATTCACCGCTCCACTTT.